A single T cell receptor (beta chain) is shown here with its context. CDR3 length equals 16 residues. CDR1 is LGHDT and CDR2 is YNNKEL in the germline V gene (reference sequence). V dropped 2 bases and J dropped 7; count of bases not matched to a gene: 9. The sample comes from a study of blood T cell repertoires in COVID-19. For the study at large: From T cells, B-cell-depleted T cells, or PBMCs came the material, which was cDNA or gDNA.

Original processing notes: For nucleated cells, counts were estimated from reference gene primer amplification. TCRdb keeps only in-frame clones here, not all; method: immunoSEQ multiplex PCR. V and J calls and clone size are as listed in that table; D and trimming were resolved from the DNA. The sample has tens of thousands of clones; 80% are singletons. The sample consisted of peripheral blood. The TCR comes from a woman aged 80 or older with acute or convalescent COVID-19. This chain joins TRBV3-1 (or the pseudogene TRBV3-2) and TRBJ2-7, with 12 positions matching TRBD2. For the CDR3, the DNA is TGTGCCAGCAGCCAAACCAGACTAGCGGGAGCTCGGGAGCAGTACTTC. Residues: CASSQTRLAGAREQYF.